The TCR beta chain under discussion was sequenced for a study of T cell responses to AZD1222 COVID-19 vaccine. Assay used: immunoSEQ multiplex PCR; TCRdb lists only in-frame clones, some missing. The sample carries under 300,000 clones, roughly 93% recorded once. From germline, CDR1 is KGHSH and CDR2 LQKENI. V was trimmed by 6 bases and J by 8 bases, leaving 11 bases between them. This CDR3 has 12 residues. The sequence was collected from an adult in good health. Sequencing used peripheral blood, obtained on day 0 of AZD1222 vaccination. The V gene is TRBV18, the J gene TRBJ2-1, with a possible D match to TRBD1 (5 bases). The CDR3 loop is CASSQGPDEQFF. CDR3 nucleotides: TGTGCCAGCTCCCAGGGTCCCGATGAGCAGTTCTTC. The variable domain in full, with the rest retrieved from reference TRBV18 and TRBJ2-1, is NAGVMQNPRHLVRRRGQEARLRCSPMKGHSHVYWYRQLPEEGLKFMVYLQKENIIDESGMPKERFSAEFPKEGPSILRIQQVVRGDSAAYFCASSQGPDEQFFGPGTRLTVL.